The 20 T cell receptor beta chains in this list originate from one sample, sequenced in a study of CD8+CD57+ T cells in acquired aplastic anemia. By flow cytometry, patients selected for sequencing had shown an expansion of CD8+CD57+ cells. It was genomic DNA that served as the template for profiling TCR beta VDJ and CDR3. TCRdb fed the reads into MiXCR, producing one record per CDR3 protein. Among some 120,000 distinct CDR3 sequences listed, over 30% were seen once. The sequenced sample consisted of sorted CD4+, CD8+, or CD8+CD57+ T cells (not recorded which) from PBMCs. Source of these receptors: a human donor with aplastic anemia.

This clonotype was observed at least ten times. The CDR3 region has the DNA TGTGCCAGCAACCCGGGCCTGAACACTGAAGCTTTCTTT. It codes for CASNPGLNTEAFF. The V call is TRBV11-2, the J call TRBJ1-1; no clear D gene. Germline V lookup: CDR1 SGHAT, CDR2 FQNNGV. V was shortened by 7 bases and J by 0 bases, with 9 bases between the two germline ends. This CDR3 has 13 residues. Full variable domain (outside the CDR3, taken from reference TRBV11-2 and TRBJ1-1): EAGVAQSPRYKIIEKRQSVAFWCNPISGHATLYWYQQILGQGPKLLIQFQNNGVVDDSQLPKDRFSAERLKGVDSTLKIQPAKLEDSAVYLCASNPGLNTEAFFGQGTRLTVV.

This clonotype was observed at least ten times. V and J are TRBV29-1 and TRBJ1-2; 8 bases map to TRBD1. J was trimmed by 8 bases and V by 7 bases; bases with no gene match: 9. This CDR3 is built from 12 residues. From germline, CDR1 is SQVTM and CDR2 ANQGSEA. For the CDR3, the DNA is TGCAGCGGGGCGGACAGGGCCGGAGGCTACACCTTC. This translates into CSGADRAGGYTF.

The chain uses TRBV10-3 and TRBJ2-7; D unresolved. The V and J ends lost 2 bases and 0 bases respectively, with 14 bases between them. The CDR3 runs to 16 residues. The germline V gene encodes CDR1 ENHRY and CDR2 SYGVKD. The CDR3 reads CAISEHVGRSSYEQYV. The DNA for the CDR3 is TGTGCCATCAGTGAGCACGTGGGCAGAAGCTCCTACGAGCAGTACGTC.

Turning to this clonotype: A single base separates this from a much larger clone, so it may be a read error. CDR3 amino acids: CANSLERSAFF. As DNA, the CDR3 is TGTGCCAACAGCTTAGAACGATCAGCTTTCTTT. The chain recombines TRBV5-8 with TRBJ1-1; D unresolved. The V gene's germline CDR1 is SGHTS and CDR2 YDEGEE. The CDR3 sequence is 11 residues long.

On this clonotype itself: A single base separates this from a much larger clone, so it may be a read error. CDR3 loop: CASSSRRQRLTGELLF. For the CDR3, the DNA is TGTGCCAGCAGCTCCAGGAGGCAACGGTTAACCGGGGAGCTGCTTTTT. The rearrangement links TRBV11-1 to TRBJ2-2, with D perhaps matching TRBD2 (5 bases). There are 16 residues in the CDR3. Germline V gene lookup returns CDR1 SGHAT and CDR2 FQDESV (reference sequence).

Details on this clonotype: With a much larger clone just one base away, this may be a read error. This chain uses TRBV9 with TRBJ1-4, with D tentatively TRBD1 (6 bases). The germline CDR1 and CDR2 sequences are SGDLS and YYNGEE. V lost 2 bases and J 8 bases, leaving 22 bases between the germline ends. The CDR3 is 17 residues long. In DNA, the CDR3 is TGTGCCAGCAGCGTCAATTATGGGGGGGGCGGAAAAGAAAAACTGTTTTTT. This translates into CASSVNYGGGGKEKLFF.

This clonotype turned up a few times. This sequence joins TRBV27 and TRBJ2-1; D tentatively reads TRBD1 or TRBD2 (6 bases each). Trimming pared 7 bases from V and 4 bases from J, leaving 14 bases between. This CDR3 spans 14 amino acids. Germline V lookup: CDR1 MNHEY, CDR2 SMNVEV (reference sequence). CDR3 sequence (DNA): TGTGCCAGCAACGCCCGGGGGCGTTACAATGAGCAGTTCTTC. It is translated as CASNARGRYNEQFF.

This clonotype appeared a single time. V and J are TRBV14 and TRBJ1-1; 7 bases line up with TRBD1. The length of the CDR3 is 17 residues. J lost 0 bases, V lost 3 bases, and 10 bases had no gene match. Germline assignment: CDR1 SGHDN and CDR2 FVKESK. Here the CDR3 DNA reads TGTGCCAGCAGCCAGCTCCAGGGGGGAGTCATGAACACTGAAGCTTTCTTT. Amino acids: CASSQLQGGVMNTEAFF.

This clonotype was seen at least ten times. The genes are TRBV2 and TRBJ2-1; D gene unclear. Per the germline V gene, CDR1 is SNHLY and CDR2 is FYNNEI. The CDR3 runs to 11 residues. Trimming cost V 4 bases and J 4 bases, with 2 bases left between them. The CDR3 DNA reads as TGTGCCAGCAGTGTATACAATGAGCAGTTCTTC. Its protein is CASSVYNEQFF.

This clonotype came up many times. CDR3 amino acids: CASSSSNQLYEQYF. CDR3 DNA: TGTGCCAGCAGTTCCTCAAACCAATTATACGAGCAGTACTTC. V is TRBV12-3 or TRBV12-4 and J is TRBJ2-7, with D unresolved. Trimming stripped 4 bases from V and 4 bases from J, with 14 bases between. The CDR3 consists of 14 residues.

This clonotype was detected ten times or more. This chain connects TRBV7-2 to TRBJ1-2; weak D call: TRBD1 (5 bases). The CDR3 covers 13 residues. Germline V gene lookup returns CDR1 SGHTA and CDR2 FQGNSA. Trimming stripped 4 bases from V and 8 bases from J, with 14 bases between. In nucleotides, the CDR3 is TGTGCCAGCAGCTCCCAACGGGGGGACGGCTACACCTTC. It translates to CASSSQRGDGYTF.

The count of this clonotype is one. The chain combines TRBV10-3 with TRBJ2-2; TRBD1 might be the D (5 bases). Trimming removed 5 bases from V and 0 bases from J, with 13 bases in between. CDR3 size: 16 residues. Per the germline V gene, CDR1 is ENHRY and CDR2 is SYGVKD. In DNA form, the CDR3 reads TGTGCCATCAGTCCCCAGGGCTGTGCGAACACCGGGGAGCTGTTTTTT. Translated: CAISPQGCANTGELFF.

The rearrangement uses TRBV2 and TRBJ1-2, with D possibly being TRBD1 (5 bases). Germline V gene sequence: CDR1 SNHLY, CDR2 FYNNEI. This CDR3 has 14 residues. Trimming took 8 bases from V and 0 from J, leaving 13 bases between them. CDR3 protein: CASESGEANYGYTF. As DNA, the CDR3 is TGTGCCAGCGAATCGGGGGAGGCTAACTATGGCTACACCTTC. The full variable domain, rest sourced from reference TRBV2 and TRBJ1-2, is EPEVTQTPSHQVTQMGQEVILRCVPISNHLYFYWYRQILGQKVEFLVSFYNNEISEKSEIFDDQFSVERPDGSNFTLKIRSTKLEDSAMYFCASESGEANYGYTFGSGTRLTVV.

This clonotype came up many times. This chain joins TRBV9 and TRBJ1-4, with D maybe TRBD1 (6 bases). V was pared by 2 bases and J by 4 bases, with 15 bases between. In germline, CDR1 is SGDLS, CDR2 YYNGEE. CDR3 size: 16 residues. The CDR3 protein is CASSVQSGTSNEKLFF. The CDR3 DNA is TGTGCCAGCAGCGTTCAATCCGGGACAAGTAATGAAAAACTGTTTTTT.

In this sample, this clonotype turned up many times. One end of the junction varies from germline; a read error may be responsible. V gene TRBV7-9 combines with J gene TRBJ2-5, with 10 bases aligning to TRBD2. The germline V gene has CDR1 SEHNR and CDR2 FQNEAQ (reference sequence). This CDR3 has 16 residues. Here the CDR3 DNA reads TGTGCCAGCACCTTAACCCTAGCGGGGGACCAAGAGACCCAGTACTTC. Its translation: CASTLTLAGDQETQYF.

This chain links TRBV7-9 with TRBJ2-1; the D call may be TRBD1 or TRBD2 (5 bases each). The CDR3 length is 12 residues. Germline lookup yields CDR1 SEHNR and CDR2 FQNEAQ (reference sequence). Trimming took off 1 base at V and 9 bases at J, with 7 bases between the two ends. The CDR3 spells CASSLEGTEQFF. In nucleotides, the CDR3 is TGTGCCAGCAGCTTAGAGGGGACTGAGCAGTTCTTC.

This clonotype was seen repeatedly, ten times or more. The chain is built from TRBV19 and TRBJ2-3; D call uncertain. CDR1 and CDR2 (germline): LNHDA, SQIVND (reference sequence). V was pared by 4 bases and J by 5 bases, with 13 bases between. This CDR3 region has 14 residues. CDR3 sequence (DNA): TGTGCCAGTAGTAGGGGTCAATCCTTAGATACGCAGTATTTT. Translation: CASSRGQSLDTQYF.

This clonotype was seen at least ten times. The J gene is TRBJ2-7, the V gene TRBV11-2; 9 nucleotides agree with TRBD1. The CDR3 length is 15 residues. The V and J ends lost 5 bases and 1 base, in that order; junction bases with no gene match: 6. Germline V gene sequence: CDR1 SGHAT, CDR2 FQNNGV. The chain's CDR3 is CASSITDRGSYEQYF. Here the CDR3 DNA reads TGTGCCAGCAGCATCACGGACAGGGGATCCTACGAGCAGTACTTC.

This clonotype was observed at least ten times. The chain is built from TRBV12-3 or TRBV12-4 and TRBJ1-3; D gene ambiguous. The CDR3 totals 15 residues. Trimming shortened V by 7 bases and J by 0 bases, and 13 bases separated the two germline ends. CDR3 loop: CASTLGLISGNTIYF. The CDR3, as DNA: TGTGCCAGCACCTTGGGCCTCATCTCTGGAAACACCATATATTTT.

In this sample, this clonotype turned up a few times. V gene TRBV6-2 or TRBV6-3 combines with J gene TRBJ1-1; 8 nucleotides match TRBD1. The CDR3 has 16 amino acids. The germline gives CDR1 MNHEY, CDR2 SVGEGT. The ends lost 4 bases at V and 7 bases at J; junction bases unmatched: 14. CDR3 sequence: CASSSGPRGRISEAFF. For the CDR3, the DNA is TGTGCCAGCAGTTCAGGCCCCAGGGGGCGAATAAGTGAAGCTTTCTTT.